Listed here are 18 T cell receptor beta chains from one sample, sequenced in a study of cytomegalovirus exposure and HLA in healthy donors. The method was immunoSEQ multiplex PCR; TCRdb's version includes in-frame clones alone and lacks a portion of them. Of tens of thousands of clones in the sample, roughly 90% were seen once. Sequenced material: PBMCs. The source of these receptors is a woman younger than 35 in good health and CMV-seropositive.

The chain has TRBV9 and TRBJ2-5, with D hard to call. The ends were cut back, 1 base at V and 4 bases at J, with 8 bases in the middle. The CDR3 length is 13 residues. Germline assignment: CDR1 SGDLS and CDR2 YYNGEE. This chain's CDR3 is CASSVWSGETQYF. In nucleotides, the CDR3 is TGTGCCAGCAGCGTATGGAGTGGAGAGACCCAGTACTTC. The complete variable domain, with remaining parts taken from reference TRBV9 and TRBJ2-5, reads DSGVTQTPKHLITATGQRVTLRCSPRSGDLSVYWYQQSLDQGLQFLIQYYNGEERAKGNILERFSAQQFPDLHSELNLSSLELGDSALYFCASSVWSGETQYFGPGTRLLVL.

This chain joins TRBV5-4 and TRBJ1-1; D remains ambiguous. Germline CDR1 reads SGHNT; CDR2 reads YYREEE (reference sequence). Trimming removed 4 bases at V and 10 bases at J, with 8 bases between. This CDR3 spans 10 amino acids. DNA for the CDR3: TGTGCCAGCAGCCTGAGGCCAGCTTTCTTT. Translating gives CASSLRPAFF.

This chain uses TRBV5-4 with TRBJ2-5, with 11 bases aligning to TRBD2. There are 17 residues in the CDR3. Germline V CDR1 and CDR2: SGHNT, YYREEE (reference sequence). V lost 0 bases, J lost 4 bases, and 8 bases stayed unmatched. DNA of the CDR3: TGTGCCAGCAGCTTGGAGCTAGCGGGGGGCCCGGGAGAGACCCAGTACTTC. Protein sequence: CASSLELAGGPGETQYF.

CDR3 sequence (DNA): TGTGCCACCAGCAACGGACAACTGAACACCGGGGAGCTGTTTTTT. This translates into CATSNGQLNTGELFF. V is TRBV15 and J is TRBJ2-2, with a possible D match to TRBD1 (5 bases). The germline gives CDR1 LNHNV, CDR2 YYDKDF (reference sequence). This CDR3 region has 15 residues. Trimming removed 4 bases at V and 1 base at J, with 10 bases between. Drawing the rest from reference TRBV15 and TRBJ2-2, the complete variable domain is DAMVIQNPRYQVTQFGKPVTLSCSQTLNHNVMYWYQQKSSQAPKLLFHYYDKDFNNEADTPDNFQSRRPNTSFCFLDIRSPGLGDTAMYLCATSNGQLNTGELFFGEGSRLTVL.

The rearrangement joins TRBV19 to TRBJ2-1; maybe TRBD2 (5 bases). Germline V gene sequence: CDR1 LNHDA, CDR2 SQIVND (reference sequence). V lost 2 bases, J lost 0 bases, and 5 bases lay in between. The CDR3 totals 14 residues. CDR3 sequence: CASSITSSYNEQFF. The CDR3 nucleotides read TGTGCCAGTAGTATAACTAGCTCCTACAATGAGCAGTTCTTC.

This clone showed up just once. J is TRBJ1-6 and V is TRBV9; 7 bases fit TRBD1. Looked up from germline, CDR1 is SGDLS and CDR2 is YYNGEE. This CDR3 contains 19 residues. V gave up 4 bases and J gave up 5 bases; unmatched junction bases: 18. In DNA, the CDR3 is TGTGCCAGCAGCCCCACGTTGTCGACTGTCGACAGGGATAATTCACCCCTCCACTTT. Amino acids: CASSPTLSTVDRDNSPLHF.

The genes are TRBV4-2 and TRBJ1-1; TRBD1 is a possible D gene (6 bases). V gave up 4 bases and J gave up 5 bases, with 20 bases separating them. Germline V gene sequence: CDR1 LGHNA, CDR2 YNFKEQ. The CDR3 spans 16 residues. This CDR3 is CASSPWGGAVRTEAFF. The CDR3 DNA reads as TGTGCCAGCAGCCCCTGGGGGGGGGCGGTTCGAACTGAAGCTTTCTTT.

This sequence joins TRBV29-1 and TRBJ2-7; D is undetermined. The ends were cut back, 6 bases at V and 5 bases at J, with 11 bases in the middle. CDR3 length: 11 amino acids. The germline V gene has CDR1 SQVTM and CDR2 ANQGSEA. The CDR3 DNA reads TGCAGCGTCGGCAGGATCAACGAGCAGTACTTC. Translated: CSVGRINEQYF.

The chain has TRBV6-1 and TRBJ2-7, with D possibly TRBD1 on 5 matching bases. Trimming took 5 bases from V and 1 from J, leaving 9 bases between them. CDR3 length: 13 residues. Germline CDR1 is MNHNS and CDR2 is SASEGT. CDR3 in amino acids: CASSKQESYEQYF. The CDR3 DNA reads as TGTGCCAGCAGTAAACAGGAGTCCTACGAGCAGTACTTC.

The J gene is TRBJ2-1, the V gene TRBV6-1; TRBD2 matches at 11 bases. The CDR3 covers 18 residues. J was trimmed by 0 bases and V by 2 bases; bases with no gene match: 6. Germline CDR1 reads MNHNS; CDR2 reads SASEGT. This chain's CDR3 is CASSETSGGPSSYNEQFF. For the CDR3, the DNA is TGTGCCAGCAGTGAAACTAGCGGGGGACCGAGCTCCTACAATGAGCAGTTCTTC.

The genes are TRBV19 and TRBJ1-1; possible D gene TRBD1, 5 bases. The V end lost 6 bases, the J end lost 7 bases, and 12 bases lay between the germline ends. CDR1 and CDR2 (germline): LNHDA, SQIVND (reference sequence). The length of the CDR3 is 12 residues. The CDR3 loop reads CASSSSQGEAFF. DNA of the CDR3: TGTGCCAGTAGCTCGTCTCAGGGTGAAGCTTTCTTT.

The J gene is TRBJ2-7, the V gene TRBV27; possible D gene TRBD1, 5 bases. V gave up 4 bases and J gave up 0 bases, with 10 bases separating them. Germline values: CDR1 MNHEY, CDR2 SMNVEV (reference sequence). This CDR3 spans 14 amino acids. The CDR3 protein is CASSSLDTSYEQYF. In nucleotides, the CDR3 is TGTGCCAGCAGTTCCTTGGACACCTCCTACGAGCAGTACTTC.

The CDR3 spells CASSYGRKGGYNEQFF. Here the CDR3 DNA reads TGTGCCAGCAGTTACGGGAGGAAGGGCGGCTACAATGAGCAGTTCTTC. This chain uses TRBV6-5 with TRBJ2-1; the D gene is possibly TRBD2 (6 bases). The V end was cut by 2 bases, the J end by 3 bases, with 14 bases between. Germline-derived CDR1 and CDR2 are MNHEY and SVGAGI. CDR3 length: 16 amino acids.

The V gene is TRBV5-4, the J gene TRBJ2-7, with D unclear. Trimming cost V 0 bases and J 5 bases, with 6 bases left between them. CDR1 is SGHNT and CDR2 is YYREEE in the germline V gene (reference sequence). This CDR3 region has 12 residues. Written as DNA, the CDR3 is TGTGCCAGCAGCTTGGCCCAGAACGAGCAGTACTTC. It yields the protein CASSLAQNEQYF. Using reference TRBV5-4 and TRBJ2-7 for the parts outside the CDR3, the full variable domain is ETGVTQSPTHLIKTRGQQVTLRCSSQSGHNTVSWYQQALGQGPQFIFQYYREEENGRGNFPPRFSGLQFPNYSSELNVNALELDDSALYLCASSLAQNEQYFGPGTRLTVT.

CDR3 in amino acids: CASSWTGEGTEAFF. Written as DNA, the CDR3 is TGTGCCAGCAGCTGGACAGGGGAAGGGACTGAAGCTTTCTTT. V gene TRBV5-5 combines with J gene TRBJ1-1, with TRBD1 matching over 9 bases. With 3 bases clipped from V and 5 bases from J, the junction kept 5 bases outside the gene matches. CDR3 length: 14 residues. Germline values: CDR1 SGHKS, CDR2 YYEKEE (reference sequence).

This rearrangement joins TRBV6-4 to TRBJ1-2; D unresolved. The V gene's germline CDR1 is MRHNA and CDR2 SNTAGT. This CDR3 spans 14 amino acids. V dropped 0 bases and J dropped 4 bases, with 9 bases sitting between them. The CDR3, as DNA: TGTGCCAGCAGTGACTCAGGGAGAAGCTATGGCTACACCTTC. Translated, it gives CASSDSGRSYGYTF.

The genes are TRBV19 and TRBJ1-6, with 7 bases matching TRBD1. The CDR3 consists of 16 residues. With V trimmed by 8 bases and J by 7 bases, 14 bases remained unmatched. Germline V gene lookup returns CDR1 LNHDA and CDR2 SQIVND (reference sequence). The CDR3 loop is CASSDKGGAYNSPLHF. The CDR3 DNA is TGTGCCAGTTCCGACAAAGGGGGCGCTTACAATTCACCCCTCCACTTT. The variable domain in full, with the rest retrieved from reference TRBV19 and TRBJ1-6, is DGGITQSPKYLFRKEGQNVTLSCEQNLNHDAMYWYRQDPGQGLRLIYYSQIVNDFQKGDIAEGYSVSREKKESFPLTVTSAQKNPTAFYLCASSDKGGAYNSPLHFGNGTRLTVT.

The CDR3 DNA sequence: TGTGCCTGGAGCCCCTGGGGGGGGAATGAGCAGTTCTTC. Protein product: CAWSPWGGNEQFF. The V gene is TRBV30, the J gene TRBJ2-1, with TRBD2 identical over 7 bases. The CDR3 sequence is 13 residues long. The V gene end was trimmed by 3 bases and the J gene end by 7 bases; junction bases not matched to a gene: 6. Per germline, CDR1 GTSNPN and CDR2 SVGIG (reference sequence).